This T cell receptor beta chain comes out of a study of a mutant IDH1 vaccine in newly diagnosed glioma. As for the study in general: Treated patients had a mean age of approximately 40 years and an approximately 62% male, around 38% female split. Patients' prior therapy spanned radiotherapy, temozolomide, or both; most underwent both.

Time point reported: week 5, during vaccination. The content of each vaccine dose was 300 ug of mutant IDH1 20-mer peptide, and topical imiquimod accompanied it. Germline-derived CDR1 and CDR2 are SGHDT and YYEEEE. The ends were cut back, 4 bases at V and 0 bases at J, with 11 bases in the middle. This CDR3 has 15 residues. Study-wide points: Of all patients, approximately 93% showed vaccine-induced immune responses.

The protocol was immunoSEQ multiplex PCR, while the TCRdb copy is restricted to in-frame clones and leaves out a portion. Of 32,000 or so clones listed, about four fifths are singletons. Remarks on this clone: Its antigen remains unidentified.

The sample here was PBMCs, taken from a glioma patient whose treatment included an IDH1 peptide vaccine. The chain links TRBV5-6 to TRBJ2-1; D is uncertain. The TCR sequence derives from a young man with glioma. CDR3 in DNA: TGTGCCAGCAGCCAGGACCTGGGCTCCTACAATGAGCAGTTCTTC. Protein: CASSQDLGSYNEQFF.